The 15 T cell receptor beta chains listed next were all sequenced from one sample in a study of cytomegalovirus exposure and HLA in healthy donors. PCR amplification relied on 60 Vbeta primers (plus 13 Jbeta primers). Sequenced by immunoSEQ multiplex PCR; TCRdb stores in-frame clones only, minus some. Here the sample spans about 120,000 clones, approximately 72% being singletons. Sequenced: PBMCs. These receptors came from a man aged 55 to 70 in good health and CMV-seropositive.

This clone has just one count. A read error may account for a junction end that differs from germline. J is TRBJ2-6 and V is TRBV12-5, with TRBD1 matching over 7 bases. This CDR3 has 16 amino acids. Germline CDR1 reads LGHNT; CDR2 reads FRNRAP. The CDR3 DNA reads as TGTGCTAGTGGTTTGGGGGACAGCTCTGGGGCCAACGGCCTGACTTTC. Translating gives CASGLGDSSGANGLTF.

V is TRBV28 and J is TRBJ2-5; the match to TRBD1 covers 8 bases. The V gene end was trimmed by 5 bases and the J gene end by 3 bases; junction bases not matched to a gene: 5. Germline lookup yields CDR1 MDHEN and CDR2 SYDVKM. This CDR3 is 14 amino acids long. The CDR3 loop is CASSPGQGEETQYF. CDR3 sequence (DNA): TGTGCCAGCAGTCCCGGACAGGGAGAAGAGACCCAGTACTTC. The complete variable domain, with remaining parts taken from reference TRBV28 and TRBJ2-5, reads DVKVTQSSRYLVKRTGEKVFLECVQDMDHENMFWYRQDPGLGLRLIYFSYDVKMKEKGDIPEGYSVSREKKERFSLILESASTNQTSMYLCASSPGQGEETQYFGPGTRLLVL.

The V and J genes are TRBV5-1 and TRBJ2-7; the D gene is possibly TRBD1 (5 bases). V was clipped by 4 bases and J by 3 bases, with 14 bases between them. This CDR3 spans 14 amino acids. Looked up from germline, CDR1 is SGHRS and CDR2 is YFSETQ. This CDR3 is CASSIDRRVYEQYF. In DNA form, the CDR3 reads TGCGCCAGCAGCATTGACAGAAGGGTCTACGAGCAGTACTTC.

This chain links TRBV15 with TRBJ2-1; 9 bases are a match to TRBD2. Trimming took 5 bases from V and 8 from J; bases not matched to a gene: 10. This CDR3 is built from 15 residues. CDR1 and CDR2 (germline): LNHNV, YYDKDF (reference sequence). Here the CDR3 DNA reads TGTGCCACCAGCCTTGCGGGGGGGACATTCGATGAGCAGTTCTTC. It codes for CATSLAGGTFDEQFF. Full variable domain (missing parts from reference TRBV15 and TRBJ2-1): DAMVIQNPRYQVTQFGKPVTLSCSQTLNHNVMYWYQQKSSQAPKLLFHYYDKDFNNEADTPDNFQSRRPNTSFCFLDIRSPGLGDTAMYLCATSLAGGTFDEQFFGPGTRLTVL.

This clone was counted once. V gene TRBV5-1 combines with J gene TRBJ2-2; 10 bases agree with TRBD1. CDR1 and CDR2 from the germline V gene are SGHRS and YFSETQ. Unmatched junction bases numbered 4, after V lost 2 bases and J lost 6 bases. This CDR3 is built from 15 residues. The CDR3 spells CASSLSTGGPGELFF. CDR3 coding DNA: TGCGCCAGCAGCTTATCGACAGGGGGCCCCGGGGAGCTGTTTTTT.

This clone showed up just once. This sequence joins TRBV6-1 and TRBJ2-7; TRBD1 aligns across 8 bases. The CDR3 is 15 amino acids. J gave up 3 bases and V 0 bases, and 4 bases lay outside the gene matches. Germline CDR1 is MNHNS and CDR2 is SASEGT. CDR3 bases: TGTGCCAGCAGTGAAGCGCCTGGACAGGGCTACGAGCAGTACTTC. Amino acid sequence: CASSEAPGQGYEQYF.

This clone was seen only a few times. Sequence at one end of the junction differs from germline and may be a read error. The V and J genes are TRBV7-6 and TRBJ2-5, with TRBD2 as a possible D gene (6 bases). The CDR3 extends over 14 amino acids. Germline V lookup: CDR1 SGHVS, CDR2 FNYEAQ. The CDR3 bases are TGTGCTAGCAGCGGTAGTTCAACCGGGGGGACCCAGTACTTC. Encoded protein: CASSGSSTGGTQYF. Drawing the rest from reference TRBV7-6 and TRBJ2-5, the complete variable domain is GAGVSQSPRYKVTKRGQDVALRCDPISGHVSLYWYRQALGQGPEFLTYFNYEAQQDKSGLPNDRFSAERPEGSISTLTIQRTEQRDSAMYRCASSGSSTGGTQYFGPGTRLLVL.

The gene calls are TRBV12-5 and TRBJ2-2, with 7 bases that match TRBD1. This CDR3 spans 15 amino acids. Germline CDR1 reads LGHNT; CDR2 reads FRNRAP. After removal of 3 bases from V and 7 bases from J, the junction contained 8 bases not matched to a gene. The DNA for the CDR3 is TGTGCTAGTGGTTTTTGGCAGGGGGAAATCGGGGAGCTGTTTTTT. It specifies CASGFWQGEIGELFF.

On this clone: A read error may produce the germline difference seen at one junction end. The chain links TRBV28 to TRBJ1-1; D ambiguous. The CDR3 totals 14 residues. The germline gives CDR1 MDHEN, CDR2 SYDVKM. DNA of the CDR3: TGTGCCAGCAGTTTAATTTCCGGGAACGCTGAAGCTTTCTTT. Translation: CASSLISGNAEAFF.

Comment on this clone: A junction boundary mismatches the germline segment, possibly from a read error. This chain connects TRBV30 to TRBJ1-1; maybe TRBD1 (6 bases). The CDR3 is 14 amino acids. In germline, CDR1 is GTSNPN, CDR2 SVGIG (reference sequence). The CDR3 region has the DNA TGTGCCTGGAGTCCCTGGACAGCTCACACTGAGGCTTTCTTT. This sequence encodes CAWSPWTAHTEAFF.

The chain carries TRBV5-1 and TRBJ1-2; maybe TRBD1 (5 bases). Germline lookup yields CDR1 SGHRS and CDR2 YFSETQ. Trimming pared 5 bases from V and 2 bases from J, leaving 7 bases between. CDR3 length: 12 amino acids. CDR3 in amino acids: CASSTGNYGYTF. The CDR3 DNA reads as TGCGCCAGCAGTACAGGAAACTATGGCTACACCTTC. The entire variable domain, with the rest obtained from reference TRBV5-1 and TRBJ1-2, is as follows: KAGVTQTPRYLIKTRGQQVTLSCSPISGHRSVSWYQQTPGQGLQFLFEYFSETQRNKGNFPGRFSGRQFSNSRSEMNVSTLELGDSALYLCASSTGNYGYTFGSGTRLTVV.

The V and J genes are TRBV5-1 and TRBJ2-5; 7 nucleotides line up with TRBD2. Germline V gene sequence: CDR1 SGHRS, CDR2 YFSETQ. This CDR3 has 13 residues. Trimming at V came to 3 bases and at J to 7 bases, leaving 6 bases not matched to a gene. CDR3 nucleotides: TGCGCCAGCAGCTGGGGACTACAATCGACCCAGTACTTC. Translated, it gives CASSWGLQSTQYF.

This clone was seen only once. The rearrangement joins TRBV5-6 to TRBJ2-3; 9 positions match TRBD2. The CDR3 runs to 14 residues. The J segment lost 1 base and the V segment lost 7 bases, leaving 4 bases of the junction unmatched. In germline, CDR1 is SGHDT, CDR2 YYEEEE. As DNA, the CDR3 is TGTGCCAGCGGACTAGCGATGGGCACAGATACGCAGTATTTT. Translation gives CASGLAMGTDTQYF.

This chain joins TRBV11-2 and TRBJ1-1, with 9 positions matching TRBD1. The CDR3 is 14 residues long. Trimming at V came to 4 bases and at J to 5 bases, leaving 5 bases not matched to a gene. Looked up from germline, CDR1 is SGHAT and CDR2 is FQNNGV. The CDR3 nucleotides are TGTGCCAGCAGCTCGCGGACAGGGGAGACTGAAGCTTTCTTT. The encoded protein is CASSSRTGETEAFF.

This rearrangement joins TRBV19 to TRBJ1-3; 8 bases map to TRBD1. Germline-derived CDR1 and CDR2 are LNHDA and SQIVND (reference sequence). After removal of 8 bases from V and 3 bases from J, the junction contained 9 bases not matched to a gene. The CDR3 extends over 15 amino acids. As DNA, the CDR3 is TGTGCCAGTCTTGCAGGGGGCGCCAATGGAAACACCATATATTTT. Protein: CASLAGGANGNTIYF.